This T cell receptor (beta chain) emerged from a study of T cell responses to AZD1222 COVID-19 vaccine. For this clone: Its matching antigen is unknown.

Notes on the study in general: CD4 TCRs associated with vaccination spanned spike, dominating at 160-218 and 743-854. Spike-specific TCR breadth and depth went up after people got two AZD1222 doses.

Generated by immunoSEQ multiplex PCR, the TCRdb table keeps only in-frame clones and is missing some. This sample has some 100,000 clones, with about 90% found just once. The CDR3 sequence is 12 residues long. Trimming took 5 bases from V and 16 from J, leaving 18 bases between them. CDR1 is SGHAT, CDR2 FQNNGV, per germline. This material consisted of peripheral blood, taken on day 0 of AZD1222 vaccination. The chain is built from TRBV11-2 and TRBJ2-1; TRBD1 might be the D (6 bases). This TCR was recovered from an adult in good health. The CDR3: CASSQLPGHAFF. The CDR3 DNA is TGTGCCAGCAGCCAACTGCCGGGACATGCCTTCTTC.